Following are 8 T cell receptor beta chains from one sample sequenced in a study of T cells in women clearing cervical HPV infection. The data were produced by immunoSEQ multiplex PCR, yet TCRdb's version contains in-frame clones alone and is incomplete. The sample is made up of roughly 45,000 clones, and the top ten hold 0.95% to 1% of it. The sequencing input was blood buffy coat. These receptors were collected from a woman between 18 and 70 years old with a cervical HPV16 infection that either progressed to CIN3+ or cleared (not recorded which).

The sequenced part of the CDR3 DNA is TGTGCCAGCACAGGGGCCAAAAACATT. Its translation: CASTGAKNI. The CDR3 as a whole reads CASTGAKNIQYF. The chain is built from TRBV7-3 and TRBJ2-4, with D possibly TRBD1 on 5 matching bases. The sequence runs out 3 residues before the end of the CDR3; the remainder is reconstructed from the germline J gene. The CDR3 consists of 12 residues. V was clipped by 7 bases and J by 1 base, with 5 bases between them. Germline V gene data show CDR1 as SGHTA and CDR2 as FQGTGA.

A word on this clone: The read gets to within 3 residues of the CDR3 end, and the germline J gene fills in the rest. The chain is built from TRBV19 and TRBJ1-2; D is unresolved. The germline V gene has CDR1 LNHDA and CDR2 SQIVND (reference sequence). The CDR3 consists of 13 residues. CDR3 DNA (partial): TGTGCCAGTAGGTTACAGAGCTCCTACGAC. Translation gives CASRLQSSYD. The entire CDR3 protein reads CASRLQSSYDYTF.

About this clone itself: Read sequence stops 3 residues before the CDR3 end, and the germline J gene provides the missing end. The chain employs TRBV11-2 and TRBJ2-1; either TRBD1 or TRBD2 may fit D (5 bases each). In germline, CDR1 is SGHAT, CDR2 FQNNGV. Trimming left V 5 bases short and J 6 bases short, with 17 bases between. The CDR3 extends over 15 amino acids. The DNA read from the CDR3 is TGTGCCAGCAGCATTAGGAGAGGGGTCTCCAATGAG. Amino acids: CASSIRRGVSNE. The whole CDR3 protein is CASSIRRGVSNEQFF.

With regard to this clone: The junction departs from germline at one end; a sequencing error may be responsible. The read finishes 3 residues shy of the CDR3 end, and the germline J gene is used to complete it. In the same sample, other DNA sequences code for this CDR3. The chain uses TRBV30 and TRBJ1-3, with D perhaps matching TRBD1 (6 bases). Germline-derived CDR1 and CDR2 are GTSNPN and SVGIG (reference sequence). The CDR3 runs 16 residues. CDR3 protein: CAWSVRGGSSGNTIYF. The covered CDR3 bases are TGTGCCTGGAGTGTACGTGGGGGCAGCTCTGGAAACACA.

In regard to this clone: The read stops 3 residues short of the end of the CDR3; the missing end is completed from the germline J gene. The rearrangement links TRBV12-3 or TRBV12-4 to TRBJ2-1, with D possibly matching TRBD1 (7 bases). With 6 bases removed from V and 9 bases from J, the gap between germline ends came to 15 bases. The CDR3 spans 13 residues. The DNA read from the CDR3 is TGTGCCAGCAGCCCAAGGAGGGGGCTTGAG. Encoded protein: CASSPRRGLE. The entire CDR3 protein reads CASSPRRGLEQFF.

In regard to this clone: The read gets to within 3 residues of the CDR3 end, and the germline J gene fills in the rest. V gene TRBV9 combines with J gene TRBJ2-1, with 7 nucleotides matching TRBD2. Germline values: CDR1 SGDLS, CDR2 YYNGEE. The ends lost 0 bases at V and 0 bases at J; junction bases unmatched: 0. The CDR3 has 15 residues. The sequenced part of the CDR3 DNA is TGTGCCAGCAGCGTAGGGACTAGCTCCTACAATGAG. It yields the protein CASSVGTSSYNE. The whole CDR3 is CASSVGTSSYNEQFF.

The CDR3: CASSEPVTNEKLFF. The part of the CDR3 DNA that was read is TGTGCCAGCAGTGAACCGGTAACTAATGAAAAG. V and J are TRBV2 and TRBJ2-2; D is ambiguous. The read falls 3 residues short of the CDR3 end, and the missing part is taken from the germline J gene. This CDR3 has 14 residues. Germline V lookup: CDR1 SNHLY, CDR2 FYNNEI.

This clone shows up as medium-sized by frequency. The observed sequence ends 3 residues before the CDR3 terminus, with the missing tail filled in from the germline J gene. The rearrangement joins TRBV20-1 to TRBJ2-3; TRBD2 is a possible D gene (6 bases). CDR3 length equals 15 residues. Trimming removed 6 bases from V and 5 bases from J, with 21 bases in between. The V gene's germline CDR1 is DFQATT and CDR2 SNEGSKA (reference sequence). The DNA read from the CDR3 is TGCAGTGCAAGGTTCCCGGCTGGGGGGAGAGATACG. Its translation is CSARFPAGGRDT. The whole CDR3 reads CSARFPAGGRDTQYF.